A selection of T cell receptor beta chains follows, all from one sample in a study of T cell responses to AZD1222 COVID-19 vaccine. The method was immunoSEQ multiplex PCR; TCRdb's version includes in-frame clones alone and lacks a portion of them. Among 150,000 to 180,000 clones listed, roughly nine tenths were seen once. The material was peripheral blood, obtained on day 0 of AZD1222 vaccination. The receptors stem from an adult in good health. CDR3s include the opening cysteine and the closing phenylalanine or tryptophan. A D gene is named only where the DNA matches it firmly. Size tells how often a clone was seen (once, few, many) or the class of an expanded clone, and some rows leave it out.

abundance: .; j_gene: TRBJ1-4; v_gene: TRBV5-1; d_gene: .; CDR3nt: TGCGCCAGCAGCTTGGAGGGGGTGTTATCGTCTAATGAAAAACTGTTTTTT; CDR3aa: CASSLEGVLSSNEKLFF
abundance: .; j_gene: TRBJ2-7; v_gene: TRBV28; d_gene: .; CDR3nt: TGTGCCAGCAGTGTCGGGGCGACCTACGAGCAGTACTTC; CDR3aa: CASSVGATYEQYF
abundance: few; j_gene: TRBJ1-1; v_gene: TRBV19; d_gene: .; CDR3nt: TGTGCCAGTAAGGGGACACTACTGGTGGACACTGAAGCTTTCTTT; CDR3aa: CASKGTLLVDTEAFF
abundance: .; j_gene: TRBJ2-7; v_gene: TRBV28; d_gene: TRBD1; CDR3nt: TGTGCCACCTCGCTGGGACAGATATTCTACGAGCAGTACTTC; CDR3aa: CATSLGQIFYEQYF
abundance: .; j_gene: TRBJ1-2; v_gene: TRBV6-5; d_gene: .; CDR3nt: TGTGCCAGCAGCCCCCAAGGATGGGGGGCGGAAGGCTACACCTTC; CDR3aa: CASSPQGWGAEGYTF
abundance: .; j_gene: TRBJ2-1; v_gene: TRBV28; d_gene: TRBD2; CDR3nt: TGTGCCAGCAGTTTAGCCTGGCGCGGGAGGGACAATGAGCAGTTCTTC; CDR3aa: CASSLAWRGRDNEQFF
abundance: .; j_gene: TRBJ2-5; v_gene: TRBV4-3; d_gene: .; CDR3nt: TGCGCCAGCAGCCAATATCCGAGGGAGACCCAGTACTTC; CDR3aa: CASSQYPRETQYF
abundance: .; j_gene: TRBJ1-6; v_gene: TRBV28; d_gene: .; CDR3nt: TGTGCCAGCAGTTTATCCTGGAACAATTCACCCCTCCACTTT; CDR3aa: CASSLSWNNSPLHF
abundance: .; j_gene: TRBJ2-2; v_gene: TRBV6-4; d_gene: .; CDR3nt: TGTGCCAGCACCGGGGAGCTGTTTTTT; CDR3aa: CASTGELFF
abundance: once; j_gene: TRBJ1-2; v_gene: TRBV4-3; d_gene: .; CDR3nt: TGCGCCAGCAGCTTATCCAGTCCTTCCTATGGCTACACCTTC; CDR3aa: CASSLSSPSYGYTF
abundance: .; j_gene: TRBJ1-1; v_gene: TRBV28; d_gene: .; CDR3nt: TGTGCCAGCACCCAGCCAGGGGAACTTCACACTGAAGCTTTCTTT; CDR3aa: CASTQPGELHTEAFF
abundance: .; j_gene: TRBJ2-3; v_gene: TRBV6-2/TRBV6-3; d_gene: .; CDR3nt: TGTGCCAGCAGTTCGGGAAGCACAGATACGCAGTATTTT; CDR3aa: CASSSGSTDTQYF
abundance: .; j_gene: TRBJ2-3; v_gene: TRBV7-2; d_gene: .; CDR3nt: TGTGCCAGCAGCTTAGTAGTGGGGAATACAGATACGCAGTATTTT; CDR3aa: CASSLVVGNTDTQYF
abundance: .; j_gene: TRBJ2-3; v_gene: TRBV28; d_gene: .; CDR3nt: TGTGCCAGCAGTTTCACCACGGGTTTTGAGGCAGATACGCAGTATTTT; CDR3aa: CASSFTTGFEADTQYF
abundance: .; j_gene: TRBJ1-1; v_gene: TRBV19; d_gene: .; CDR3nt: TGTGCCAGTAGTGACAGGTTTTGGGAAGCTTTCTTT; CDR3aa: CASSDRFWEAFF
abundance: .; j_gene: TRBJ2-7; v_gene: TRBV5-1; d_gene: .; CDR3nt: TGCGCCAGCAGCACCTACATCGGTAGCTCCTACGAGCAGTACTTC; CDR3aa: CASSTYIGSSYEQYF
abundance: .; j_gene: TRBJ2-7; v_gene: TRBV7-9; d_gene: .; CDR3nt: TGTGCCAGCAGCATTGGGTCCTGGGAGTTCTACGAGCAGTACTTC; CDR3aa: CASSIGSWEFYEQYF
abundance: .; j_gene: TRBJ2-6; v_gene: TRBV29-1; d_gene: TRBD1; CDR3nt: TGCAGCGTTGAAGGGCAGGGGGCTTATGGGGCCAACGTCCTGACTTTC; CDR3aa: CSVEGQGAYGANVLTF
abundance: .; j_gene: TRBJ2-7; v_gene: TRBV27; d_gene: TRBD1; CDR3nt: TGTGCCAGCAGTGCCAGACAGGGGTACGAGCAGTACTTC; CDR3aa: CASSARQGYEQYF
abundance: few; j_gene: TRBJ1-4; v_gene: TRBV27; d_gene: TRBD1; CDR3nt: TGTGCCAGCAGTTCGACAGGGGGTCGGCGGAGAGAAAAACTGTTTTTT; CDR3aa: CASSSTGGRRREKLFF
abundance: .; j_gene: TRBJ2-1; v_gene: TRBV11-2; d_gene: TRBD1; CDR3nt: TGTGCCAGCAGCTTAACAGGGGGATCCTACAATGAGCAGTTCTTC; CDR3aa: CASSLTGGSYNEQFF
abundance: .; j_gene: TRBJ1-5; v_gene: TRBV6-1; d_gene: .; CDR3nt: TGTGCCAGCAGTGAATGGCATTTTTCCGGGGGCAATCAGCCCCAGCATTTT; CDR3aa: CASSEWHFSGGNQPQHF
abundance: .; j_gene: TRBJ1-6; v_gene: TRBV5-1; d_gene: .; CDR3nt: TGCGCCAGCAGCTTGATGGGGGATTCACCCCTCCACTTT; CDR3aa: CASSLMGDSPLHF
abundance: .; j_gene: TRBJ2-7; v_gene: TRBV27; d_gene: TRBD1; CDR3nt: TGTGCCACCTCCGCCGGGACAGGGTCACCCGAGCAGTACTTC; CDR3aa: CATSAGTGSPEQYF
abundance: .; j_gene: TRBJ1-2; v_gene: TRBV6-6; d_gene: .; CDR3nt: TGTGCCAGCATAATGGGTAATGGCTACACCTTC; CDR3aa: CASIMGNGYTF
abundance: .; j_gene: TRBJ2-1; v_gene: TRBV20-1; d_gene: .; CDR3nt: TGCAGTGCTAGTGGGGGTTTTAGAAATGAGCAGTTCTTC; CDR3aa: CSASGGFRNEQFF
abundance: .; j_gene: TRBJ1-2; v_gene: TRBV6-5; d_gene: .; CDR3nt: TGTGCCAGCATTGGAGGCAGCGGAAACTATGGCTACACCTTC; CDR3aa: CASIGGSGNYGYTF
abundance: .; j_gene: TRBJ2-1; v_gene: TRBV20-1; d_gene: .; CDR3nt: TGCAGTGCTAGTCACGACCCCCTTTTAGTGAGTTCCTACAATGAGCAGTTCTTC; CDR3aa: CSASHDPLLVSSYNEQFF
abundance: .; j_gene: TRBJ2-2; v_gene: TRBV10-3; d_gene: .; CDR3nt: TGTGCCATCAGTGAATCGAACACCGGGGAGCTGTTTTTT; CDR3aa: CAISESNTGELFF
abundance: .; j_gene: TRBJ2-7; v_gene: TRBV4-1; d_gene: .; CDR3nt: TGCGCCAGCAGCCAAAACGCATACGAGCAGTACTTC; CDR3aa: CASSQNAYEQYF
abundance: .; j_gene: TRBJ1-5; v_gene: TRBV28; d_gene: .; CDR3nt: TGTGCCAGCAAAGGGGCTAGCAATCAGCCCCAGCATTTT; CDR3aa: CASKGASNQPQHF
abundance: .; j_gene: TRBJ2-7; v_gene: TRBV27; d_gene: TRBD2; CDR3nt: TGTGCCAGCAGTCTTTTAGCGGGCCTCTCCTACGAGCAGTACTTC; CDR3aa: CASSLLAGLSYEQYF
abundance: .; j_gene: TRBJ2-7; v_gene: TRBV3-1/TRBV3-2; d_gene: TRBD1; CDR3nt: TGTGCCAGCAGCCAAGACCTTTGGACAGGGTCCTACGAGCAGTACTTC; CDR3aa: CASSQDLWTGSYEQYF
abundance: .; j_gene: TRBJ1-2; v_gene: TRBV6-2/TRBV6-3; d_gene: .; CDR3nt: TGTGCCAGCAGTTACCCGCGGGGGGGGAAGAACTATGGCTACACCTTC; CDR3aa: CASSYPRGGKNYGYTF
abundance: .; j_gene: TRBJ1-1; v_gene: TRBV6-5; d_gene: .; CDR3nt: TGTGCCAGCAGACCGGGCCGGACCCCCACTGAAGCTTTCTTT; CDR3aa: CASRPGRTPTEAFF
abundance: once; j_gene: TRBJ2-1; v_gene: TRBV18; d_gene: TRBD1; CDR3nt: TGTGCCAGCTCACCAACGGGACAGAAATACAATGAGCAGTTCTTC; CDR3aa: CASSPTGQKYNEQFF
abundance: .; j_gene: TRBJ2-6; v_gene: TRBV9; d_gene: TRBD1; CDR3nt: TGTGCCAGCAGCCCCGGACCGGGACAGGGGGCGCTTGGGGCCAACGTCCTGACTTTC; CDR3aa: CASSPGPGQGALGANVLTF
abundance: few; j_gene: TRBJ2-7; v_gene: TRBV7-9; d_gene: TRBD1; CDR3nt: TGTGCCAGCAGGTCCCACATCTGGACAGGGAGCTACGAGCAGTACTTC; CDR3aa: CASRSHIWTGSYEQYF
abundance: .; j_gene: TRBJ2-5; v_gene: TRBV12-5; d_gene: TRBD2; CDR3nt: TGTGCTAGTGCGCCGGGGGGATTAGAGACCCAGTACTTC; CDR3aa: CASAPGGLETQYF
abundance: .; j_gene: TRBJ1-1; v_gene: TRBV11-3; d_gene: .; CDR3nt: TGTGCCAGCAGCCCGGGGGGGGGCACTGAAGCTTTCTTT; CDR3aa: CASSPGGGTEAFF
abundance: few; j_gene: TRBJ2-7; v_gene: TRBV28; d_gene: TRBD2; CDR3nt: TGTGCCAGCAGTTTTTGGCTAGCGGGACCCTACGAGCAGTACTTC; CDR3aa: CASSFWLAGPYEQYF
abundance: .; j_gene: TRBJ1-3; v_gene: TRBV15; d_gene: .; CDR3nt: TGTGCCACCAGCAGTTGGGGTGGCTCTGGAAACACCATATATTTT; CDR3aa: CATSSWGGSGNTIYF
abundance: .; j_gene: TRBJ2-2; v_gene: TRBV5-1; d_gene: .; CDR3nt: TGCGCCAGCAGCTTAGGGGTGGCCGGGGAGCTGTTTTTT; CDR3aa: CASSLGVAGELFF
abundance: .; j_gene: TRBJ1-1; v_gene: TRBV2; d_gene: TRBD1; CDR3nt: TGTGCCAGCAGTGGTGGACAGGGTAGATCTGAAGCTTTCTTT; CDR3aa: CASSGGQGRSEAFF
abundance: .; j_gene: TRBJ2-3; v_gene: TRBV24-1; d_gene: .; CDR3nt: TGTGCCACCAGTGCGGCCCGGACACCGGCCTCAGATACGCAGTATTTT; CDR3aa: CATSAARTPASDTQYF
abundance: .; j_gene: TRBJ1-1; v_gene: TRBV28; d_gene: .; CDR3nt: TGTGCCAGCAGCCTTGATATCGTGGGCACTGAAGCTTTCTTT; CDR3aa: CASSLDIVGTEAFF
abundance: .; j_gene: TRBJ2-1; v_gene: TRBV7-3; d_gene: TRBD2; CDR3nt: TGTGCCAGCAGCTTAACGGGAGGGCAAAATGAGCAGTTCTTC; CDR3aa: CASSLTGGQNEQFF
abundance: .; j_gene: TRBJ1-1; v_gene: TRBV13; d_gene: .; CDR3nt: TGTGCCAGCAGCTTAGGAGGTGGGGGCGGTACTGAAGCTTTCTTT; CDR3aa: CASSLGGGGGTEAFF